The source of this T cell receptor beta chain is a study of cytomegalovirus exposure and HLA in healthy donors. Study context: Clustering assigned approximately 78% of the roughly 370 genotyped donors to the Caucasian-associated ancestry cluster.

Overall study findings and caveats: One cluster of highly shared sequence variants probably arose as a sequencing artifact. Reportedly, cytomegalovirus status was diagnosed with high sensitivity and specificity. In a later analysis, a genetic analysis reported fewer productive-TCR N-insertions in an Asian-associated ancestry cluster than the cohort average.

This clone appeared a few times. Antigen specificity is unknown. Germline assignment: CDR1 SGDLS and CDR2 YYNGEE. CDR3 size: 15 residues. V was cut by 0 bases and J by 0 bases, with 9 bases left in between. The PCR ran on 60 Vbeta and 13 Jbeta primers. Sequencing used immunoSEQ multiplex PCR; TCRdb keeps in-frame clones, though not all of them. The sample holds around 160,000 clones; about three quarters are singletons and the top ten take approximately 2.9%. The TCR originated in a middle-aged woman in good health and CMV-seropositive. The sample consisted of PBMCs. The chain uses TRBV9 and TRBJ1-1; no clear D. CDR3 region: CASSVDSGVNTEAFF. The DNA of the CDR3 is TGTGCCAGCAGCGTAGACTCCGGGGTGAACACTGAAGCTTTCTTT.